Below, 8 T cell receptor beta chains from the same sample are listed, as sequenced in a study of cytomegalovirus exposure and HLA in healthy donors. This PCR relied on a set of 60 Vbeta primers and 13 Jbeta primers. Generated by immunoSEQ multiplex PCR, the TCRdb table keeps only in-frame clones and is missing some. Of fewer than 110,000 clones in the sample, around 72% were seen once. The specimen was PBMCs. The receptors derive from a middle-aged woman in good health and CMV-seropositive.

The genes are TRBV14 and TRBJ2-7, with 11 bases identical to TRBD2. This CDR3 has 13 residues. V was pared by 5 bases and J by 6 bases, with 3 bases of the junction left unmatched. Germline CDR1 and CDR2: SGHDN and FVKESK. For the CDR3, the DNA is TGTGCCAGCAGCTTAGCGGGGGGGCCCGAGCAGTACTTC. It is translated as CASSLAGGPEQYF.

The chain joins TRBV11-3 to TRBJ2-1, with 9 bases that match TRBD1. The CDR3 length is 15 residues. Germline CDR1 and CDR2: SGHNT and YENEEA. V was clipped by 1 base and J by 4 bases; unmatched bases: 2. The CDR3 nucleotides are TGTGCCAGCAGCTTAGTAGGGACAGGGTACAATGAGCAGTTCTTC. Its protein product is CASSLVGTGYNEQFF.

The rearrangement links TRBV15 to TRBJ1-1, with 11 bases lining up with TRBD1. The germline V gene encodes CDR1 LNHNV and CDR2 YYDKDF (reference sequence). This CDR3 region has 14 residues. J was trimmed by 13 bases and V by 0 bases; bases with no gene match: 7. DNA of the CDR3: TGTGCCACCAGCAGAGATCGGGTTGGGACAGGGGGTTTCTTT. Amino acids: CATSRDRVGTGGFF.

The V gene is TRBV19, the J gene TRBJ2-3, with TRBD1 identical over 9 bases. The CDR3 covers 16 residues. Germline assignment: CDR1 LNHDA and CDR2 SQIVND (reference sequence). Losses at the gene ends were 4 bases for V and 9 bases for J; bases not matched to a gene: 14. CDR3 protein: CASSTPLGQGSGTQYF. The CDR3 coding sequence is TGTGCCAGTAGTACCCCCTTAGGACAGGGGTCAGGCACGCAGTATTTT.

V is TRBV7-8 and J is TRBJ2-1, with 9 positions matching TRBD1. CDR3 length: 14 amino acids. J gave up 6 bases and V 5 bases, and 5 bases lay outside the gene matches. Germline V CDR1 and CDR2: SGHVS, FQNEAQ. The CDR3 DNA follows: TGTGCCAGCAGCCCCGGGACAGGGATCAATGAGCAGTTCTTC. The encoded protein is CASSPGTGINEQFF.

V and J are TRBV5-1 and TRBJ2-5; 7 nucleotides match TRBD1. The CDR3 spans 14 residues. J gave up 4 bases and V 0 bases, and 3 bases lay outside the gene matches. Per the germline V gene, CDR1 is SGHRS and CDR2 is YFSETQ. CDR3 in DNA: TGCGCCAGCAGCTTGGTGGGACAGCGAGAGACCCAGTACTTC. Translation gives CASSLVGQRETQYF.

A few counts support this clone. The chain couples TRBV25-1 to TRBJ1-1; 9 bases agree with TRBD1. CDR3 length: 13 amino acids. In germline, CDR1 is MGHDK, CDR2 SYGVNS. The junction had 3 bases not matched to a gene; V was cut back by 6 bases and J by 4 bases. CDR3 in DNA: TGTGCCAGCAGGGAGACAGGGGGCACTGAAGCTTTCTTT. Residues: CASRETGGTEAFF.

The V call is TRBV5-1, the J call TRBJ2-7; D possibly corresponds to TRBD1 (6 bases). Trimming shortened V by 6 bases and J by 1 base, and 14 bases separated the two germline ends. The germline gives CDR1 SGHRS, CDR2 YFSETQ. This CDR3 spans 14 amino acids. In DNA form, the CDR3 reads TGCGCCAGCACCTCCGGGCAGGGGTCCTACGAGCAGTACTTC. This codes for CASTSGQGSYEQYF.